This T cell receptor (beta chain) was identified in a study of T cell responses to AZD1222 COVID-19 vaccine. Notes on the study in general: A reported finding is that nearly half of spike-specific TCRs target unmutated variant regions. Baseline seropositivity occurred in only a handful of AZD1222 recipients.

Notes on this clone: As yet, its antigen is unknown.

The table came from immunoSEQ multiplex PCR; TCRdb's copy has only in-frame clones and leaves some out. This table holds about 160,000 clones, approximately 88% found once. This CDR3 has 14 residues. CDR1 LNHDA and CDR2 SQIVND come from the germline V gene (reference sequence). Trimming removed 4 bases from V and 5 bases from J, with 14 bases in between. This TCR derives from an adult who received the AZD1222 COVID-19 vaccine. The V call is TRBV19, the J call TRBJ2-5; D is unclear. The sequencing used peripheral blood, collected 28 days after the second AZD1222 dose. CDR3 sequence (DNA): TGTGCCAGTAGTACTTTTCCGACCGGGGAGACCCAGTACTTC. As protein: CASSTFPTGETQYF.